The 21 T cell receptor beta chains given below trace back to one sample, sequenced in a study of PD-1 blockade in classical Hodgkin lymphoma. Each and every patient relapsed after autologous stem cell transplantation, and patients got differing brentuximab vedotin exposure. Profiling relied on immunoSEQ multiplex PCR, and the TCRdb table lists in-frame clones only, not all of them. The sample shows 90,000 to 120,000 clones, about nine tenths of them seen only once. Here the sequenced sample was peripheral blood mononuclear cells (PBMCs), taken before the second cycle of nivolumab. These receptors were taken from a human donor with classical Hodgkin lymphoma.

V usage is TRBV29-1 and J usage is TRBJ1-2; 12 nucleotides agree with TRBD1. V lost 1 base to trimming and J lost 0 bases; unmatched junction nucleotides: 6. Germline V CDR1 and CDR2: SQVTM, ANQGSEA. This CDR3 comprises 17 residues. The CDR3 DNA reads TGCAGCGTTGAAGTCCGGGACAGGGGGCTTGCTAACTATGGCTACACCTTC. Its translation is CSVEVRDRGLANYGYTF.

The chain is built from TRBV4-1 and TRBJ2-5; D unclear. This CDR3 is built from 14 residues. With 0 bases removed from V and 2 bases from J, the gap between germline ends came to 7 bases. Germline-derived CDR1 and CDR2 are MGHRA and YSYEKL. The CDR3 DNA sequence: TGCGCCAGCAGCCAAGACCCCCAACAAGAGACCCAGTACTTC. Residues: CASSQDPQQETQYF.

The chain uses TRBV18 and TRBJ1-2, with TRBD1 as a possible D gene (5 bases). CDR1 KGHSH and CDR2 LQKENI come from the germline V gene. The ends were cut back, 4 bases at V and 8 bases at J, with 14 bases in the middle. The CDR3 runs to 13 residues. The CDR3 nucleotides are TGTGCCAGCTCACTCGGGGGGACCCGAGGCTACACCTTC. It encodes CASSLGGTRGYTF.

This clone is a singleton in its sample. The chain couples TRBV6-1 to TRBJ2-1; 10 bases align to TRBD2. Germline values: CDR1 MNHNS, CDR2 SASEGT. V dropped 6 bases and J dropped 4; count of bases not matched to a gene: 6. The CDR3 extends over 15 amino acids. CDR3 sequence: CASSVSGRIYNEQFF. CDR3 DNA sequence: TGTGCCAGCAGCGTTAGCGGGAGGATTTACAATGAGCAGTTCTTC.

The chain has TRBV4-2 and TRBJ1-3, with D hard to call. The V gene lost 4 bases and the J gene lost 1 base, with 8 bases spanning the gap. This CDR3 has 14 amino acids. Germline CDR1 is LGHNA and CDR2 is YNFKEQ. CDR3 coding DNA: TGTGCCAGCAGCCCCGGAGGTTCTGGAAACACCATATATTTT. Amino acid sequence: CASSPGGSGNTIYF.

This chain joins TRBV19 and TRBJ2-1; D is ambiguous. Germline CDR1 LNHDA, CDR2 SQIVND (reference sequence). V lost 3 bases, J lost 7 bases, and 10 bases lay in between. The CDR3 extends over 13 amino acids. CDR3 coding DNA: TGTGCCAGTAGTATCGAGGCAAGGAATGAGCAGTTCTTC. The encoded protein is CASSIEARNEQFF.

The V call is TRBV6-1, the J call TRBJ1-1; D may be TRBD1 (5 bases). The CDR3 runs 13 residues. The ends were cut back, 4 bases at V and 1 base at J, with 7 bases in the middle. Per germline, CDR1 MNHNS and CDR2 SASEGT. The CDR3 sequence is CASSARANTEAFF. CDR3 in DNA: TGTGCCAGCAGTGCCAGGGCGAACACTGAAGCTTTCTTT.

Regarding this clone: One junction end does not reproduce the germline sequence, and a read error may be involved. The chain employs TRBV27 and TRBJ2-1; TRBD1 agrees at 10 bases. This CDR3 comprises 12 residues. The germline V gene has CDR1 MNHEY and CDR2 SMNVEV (reference sequence). The CDR3 is CASSSAGTGVLF. The CDR3, as DNA: TGTGCCAGCAGTTCCGCCGGGACAGGGGTTCTCTTC.

The chain joins TRBV2 to TRBJ1-4; unclear D gene. The CDR3 has 14 residues. The V gene lost 5 bases and the J gene lost 8 bases, with 15 bases spanning the gap. The germline V gene has CDR1 SNHLY and CDR2 FYNNEI. The CDR3 sequence is CASSPLWAGEKLFF. CDR3 nucleotide sequence: TGTGCCAGCAGTCCACTCTGGGCGGGGGAAAAACTGTTTTTT.

The V gene is TRBV4-3, the J gene TRBJ1-3; D perhaps matches TRBD1 (5 bases). The V and J ends lost 0 bases and 8 bases respectively, with 17 bases between them. The germline CDR1 and CDR2 sequences are LGHNA and YSLEER. The CDR3 is made up of 16 amino acids. The CDR3 protein is CASSQDLIGTADTIYF. The CDR3, as DNA: TGCGCCAGCAGCCAAGATTTGATCGGGACTGCGGACACCATATATTTT.

The V call is TRBV15, the J call TRBJ1-1; D is perhaps TRBD1 (5 bases). This CDR3 contains 15 residues. V was cut by 1 base and J by 1 base, with 10 bases left in between. CDR1 LNHNV and CDR2 YYDKDF come from the germline V gene (reference sequence). CDR3 sequence reads: CATSRVARANTEAFF. CDR3 coding DNA: TGTGCCACCAGCAGAGTGGCCAGGGCGAACACTGAAGCTTTCTTT.

This chain uses TRBV12-5 with TRBJ2-3; 12 nucleotides match TRBD2. CDR3 length: 18 amino acids. CDR1 and CDR2 from the germline V gene are LGHNT and FRNRAP. V lost 3 bases and J lost 4; bases outside the gene matches: 11. The CDR3: CASGFSTSTSGRADTQYF. The DNA of the CDR3 is TGTGCTAGTGGTTTTTCCACCTCGACTAGCGGGAGAGCAGATACGCAGTATTTT.

This clone was observed once. This chain joins TRBV10-3 and TRBJ2-1; D gene unclear. The germline V gene has CDR1 ENHRY and CDR2 SYGVKD. This CDR3 has 16 amino acids. The germline V and J ends were trimmed by 3 bases and 1 base, with 13 bases remaining between them. CDR3 residues: CAISDRRLVSYNEQFF. The DNA for the CDR3 is TGTGCCATCAGTGATCGACGCCTGGTTTCCTACAATGAGCAGTTCTTC.

The chain links TRBV5-6 to TRBJ1-1; unclear D gene. This CDR3 region has 12 residues. Per the germline V gene, CDR1 is SGHDT and CDR2 is YYEEEE. Between the trimmed V and J ends, which lost 1 base and 8 bases, there was a span of 9 bases. The CDR3 DNA is TGTGCCAGCAGCTTGCACGCTGGGGAAGCTTTCTTT. Residues: CASSLHAGEAFF.

The chain links TRBV7-9 to TRBJ2-1; possibly TRBD1 or TRBD2 for D (5 bases each). The germline CDR1 and CDR2 sequences are SEHNR and FQNEAQ (reference sequence). V lost 6 bases, J lost 7 bases, and 22 bases lay in between. The CDR3 runs 16 residues. This CDR3 reads CASSSSSREIDNEQFF. The CDR3 nucleotides are TGTGCCAGCAGTTCCTCGTCCAGGGAGATTGATAATGAGCAGTTCTTC. Full variable domain (remainder filled in from reference TRBV7-9 and TRBJ2-1): DTGVSQNPRHKITKRGQNVTFRCDPISEHNRLYWYRQTLGQGPEFLTYFQNEAQLEKSRLLSDRFSAERPKGSFSTLEIQRTEQGDSAMYLCASSSSSREIDNEQFFGPGTRLTVL.

This clone was seen a handful of times. This chain joins TRBV19 and TRBJ2-1, with 7 bases identical to TRBD1. Germline V gene data show CDR1 as LNHDA and CDR2 as SQIVND (reference sequence). The CDR3 extends over 16 amino acids. The ends lost 2 bases at V and 0 bases at J; junction bases unmatched: 4. CDR3 sequence reads: CASSIKGAASYNEQFF. In DNA form, the CDR3 reads TGTGCCAGTAGTATAAAGGGGGCTGCCTCCTACAATGAGCAGTTCTTC.

The chain has TRBV5-1 and TRBJ1-5; D call uncertain. Per germline, CDR1 SGHRS and CDR2 YFSETQ. CDR3 length equals 17 residues. V gave up 0 bases and J gave up 0 bases, with 13 bases separating them. The chain's CDR3 is CASSLDRRTDSNQPQHF. The CDR3 DNA sequence: TGCGCCAGCAGCTTGGATAGACGGACTGATAGCAATCAGCCCCAGCATTTT.

The chain has TRBV4-3 and TRBJ2-5, with unresolved D. Trimming took off 0 bases at V and 5 bases at J, with 7 bases between the two ends. The CDR3 sequence is 13 residues long. CDR1 is LGHNA and CDR2 is YSLEER in the germline V gene. The CDR3 region is CASSQDEQETQYF. As DNA, the CDR3 is TGCGCCAGCAGCCAAGACGAACAGGAGACCCAGTACTTC.

J is TRBJ2-1 and V is TRBV10-2, with 10 positions matching TRBD2. After removal of 1 base from V and 6 bases from J, the junction contained 12 bases not matched to a gene. Germline V gene lookup returns CDR1 WSHSY and CDR2 SAAADI. The length of the CDR3 is 18 residues. The CDR3 here is CASSELYKREGLGNEQFF. In DNA, the CDR3 is TGCGCCAGCAGTGAGTTATACAAGCGGGAGGGCCTCGGCAATGAGCAGTTCTTC.

The chain carries TRBV7-2 and TRBJ2-3, with D unresolved. V was pared by 5 bases and J by 0 bases, with 15 bases between. Germline values: CDR1 SGHTA, CDR2 FQGNSA. This CDR3 is built from 16 residues. This chain's CDR3 is CASSPKGHISTDTQYF. The DNA of the CDR3 is TGTGCCAGCAGCCCTAAGGGTCATATTAGCACAGATACGCAGTATTTT.

The genes are TRBV28 and TRBJ1-2, with a possible D match to TRBD1 (5 bases). CDR3 length: 15 residues. Trimming shortened V by 2 bases and J by 5 bases, and 15 bases separated the two germline ends. Germline assignment: CDR1 MDHEN and CDR2 SYDVKM. The DNA of the CDR3 is TGTGCCAGCAGTTTAGGGATCGGCGGGGGGTATGGCTACACCTTC. Translating gives CASSLGIGGGYGYTF.